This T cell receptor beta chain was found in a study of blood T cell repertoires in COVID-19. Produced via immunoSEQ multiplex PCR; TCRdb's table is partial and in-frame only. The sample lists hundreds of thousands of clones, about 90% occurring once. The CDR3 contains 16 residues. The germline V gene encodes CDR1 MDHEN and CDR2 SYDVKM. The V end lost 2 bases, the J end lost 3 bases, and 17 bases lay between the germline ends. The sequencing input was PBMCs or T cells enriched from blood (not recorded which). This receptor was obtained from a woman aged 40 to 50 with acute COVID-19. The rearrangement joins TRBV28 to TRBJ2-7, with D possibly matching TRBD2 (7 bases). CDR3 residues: CASSLGGVGGSYEQYF. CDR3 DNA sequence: TGTGCCAGCAGTTTAGGGGGCGTGGGCGGGAGCTACGAGCAGTACTTC.